This T cell receptor (beta chain) was identified during a study of control samples from healthy donors and cancer patients. TCRdb's table, derived via immunoSEQ multiplex PCR, lists solely in-frame clones and lacks some. The data hold about 120,000 clones, with over 90% observed a single time. The germline CDR1 and CDR2 sequences are ENHRY and SYGVKD. Between the trimmed V and J ends, which lost 6 bases and 7 bases, there was a span of 13 bases. The CDR3 consists of 14 residues. This TCR derives from a man aged 30-40 years in good health. The sequenced sample was blood. The gene calls are TRBV10-3 and TRBJ1-6; D not certain. The CDR3 loop is CAISWTGLNSPLHF. The DNA for the CDR3 is TGTGCCATCAGCTGGACGGGGTTGAATTCACCCCTCCACTTT.